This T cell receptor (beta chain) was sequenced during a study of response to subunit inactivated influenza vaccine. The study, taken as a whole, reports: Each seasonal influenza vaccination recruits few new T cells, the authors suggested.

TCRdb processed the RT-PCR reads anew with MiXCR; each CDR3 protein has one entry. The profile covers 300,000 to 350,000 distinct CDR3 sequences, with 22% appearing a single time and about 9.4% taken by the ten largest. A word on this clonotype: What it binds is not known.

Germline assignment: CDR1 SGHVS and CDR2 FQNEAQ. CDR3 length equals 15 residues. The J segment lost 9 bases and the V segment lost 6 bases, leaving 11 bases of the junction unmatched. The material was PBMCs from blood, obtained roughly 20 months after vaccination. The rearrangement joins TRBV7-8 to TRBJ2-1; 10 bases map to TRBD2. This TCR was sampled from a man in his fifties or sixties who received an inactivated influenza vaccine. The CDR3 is CASRPTSGFGFEQFF. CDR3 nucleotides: TGTGCCAGCAGGCCGACTAGCGGGTTCGGATTTGAGCAGTTCTTC.